This record covers a single TCR beta chain. The record originates from a study of blood T cells in healthy people across ages. Study at large: About one barcoded beta molecule per two T cells came from capture by template switching.

Drawn from each donor were roughly 10 milliliters of peripheral blood. In each sample, at least 6 million PBMCs were isolated. Alongside a J-beta primer mix, a sample-barcoded 5' primer served in a second PCR lasting about 7 to 12 cycles. The authors tagged each cDNA molecule using a template-switch adaptor with 12 random nucleotides. MiXCR was run by TCRdb on the 5' RACE reads, yielding one entry per CDR3 protein. This sample carries about 1.4 million distinct CDR3 sequences, roughly 60% of them seen once, and the ten largest clones take about 6.3%. CDR3 length equals 12 residues. From germline, CDR1 is MNHEY and CDR2 SVGEGT. J lost 11 bases, V lost 10 bases, and 9 bases had no gene match.

V is TRBV6-2 or TRBV6-3 and J is TRBJ2-1; 9 bases are a match to TRBD1. The specimen was blood. The TCR was taken from a man aged 18 to 30 in good health. CDR3 coding DNA: TGTGCCACCTGCGTCGGGACAGGGAAGCAGTTCTTC. Translation gives CATCVGTGKQFF.